The source of this T cell receptor (beta chain) is a study of blood T cell repertoires in COVID-19. Study overall: Acute-phase and convalescent COVID-19 samples originated in the United States, Italy and Spain.

The CDR3 sequence is 14 residues long. The germline gives CDR1 SGHRS, CDR2 YFSETQ. V dropped 4 bases and J dropped 4; count of bases not matched to a gene: 7. The authors' processing: Estimation of nucleated cell counts was performed using reference gene primer amplification. Produced via immunoSEQ multiplex PCR; TCRdb's table is partial and in-frame only. Clone size and the V and J calls come from that table; the DNA yielded D and trimming. Here the sample spans 210,000 or so clones, over 80% being singletons. Sequenced: peripheral blood. This clonotype originated in a woman in her twenties or thirties with COVID-19, enrolled during active disease. The gene calls are TRBV5-1 and TRBJ2-5; 7 bases map to TRBD1. The CDR3 loop is CASSAEGGAETQYF. The DNA of the CDR3 is TGCGCCAGCAGCGCGGAAGGGGGCGCAGAGACCCAGTACTTC.